This T cell receptor beta chain was captured by sequencing in a study of molecular identifiers for immune sequencing clone quantification. The V gene lost 2 bases and the J gene lost 5 bases, with 12 bases spanning the gap. Germline CDR1 KGHSH, CDR2 LQKENI. The CDR3 runs to 14 residues. Each CDR3 protein is one row after TCRdb ran MiXCR on the PCR reads. The sample has some 590,000 distinct CDR3 sequences, 25% seen once; the top ten hold 0.78%. The TCR sequence derives from a human donor in good health. Some libraries in this study had Jurkat cell RNA spiked in. Sequenced sample: naive CD8+ T cells from blood, with Jurkat cell RNA spiked in. The subset here: FACS-sorted CD8+CD4-CCR7+CD45RA+ naive T cells. This chain connects TRBV18 to TRBJ2-5; D is uncertain. CDR3 coding DNA: TGTGCCAGCTCACCAACCCGGCAGGAGGAGACCCAGTACTTC. Protein product: CASSPTRQEETQYF. The full variable domain, rest sourced from reference TRBV18 and TRBJ2-5, is NAGVMQNPRHLVRRRGQEARLRCSPMKGHSHVYWYRQLPEEGLKFMVYLQKENIIDESGMPKERFSAEFPKEGPSILRIQQVVRGDSAAYFCASSPTRQEETQYFGPGTRLLVL.